This T cell receptor (beta chain) came from a study of T cell repertoires in cytomegalovirus infection. Study as a whole: Recently described HLA-C-restricted plus well-studied HLA-B-restricted CMV epitopes were used. CMV infection together with matching HLA type was indicated by public TCR beta signatures. Overall study findings and caveats: In two of eight donors, the top clonotype was HLA-C-restricted CMV-specific. Based on cumulative public TCR beta family frequency, carriers of CMV plus the relevant HLA were identified.

Germline values: CDR1 LGHNA, CDR2 YSLEER. This CDR3 is 14 amino acids long. The germline V and J ends were trimmed by 0 bases and 5 bases, with 8 bases remaining between them. Via MiXCR, TCRdb re-called the reads, giving one row per CDR3 protein. The sample yields about 360,000 distinct CDR3 sequences, about a third seen once. Turning to this clonotype: Its antigen is not identified.

The chain combines TRBV4-3 with TRBJ2-1; possible D gene TRBD2, 5 bases. Sample: cultured PBMCs, taken from culture after CMV antigen stimulation. The sequence was obtained from a human donor in good health (CMV status not recorded). Some clones in this sample may be carry-over from other donors' samples. DNA of the CDR3: TGCGCCAGCAGCCAAGATGGGGAGAACAATGAGCAGTTCTTC. Translated, it gives CASSQDGENNEQFF.